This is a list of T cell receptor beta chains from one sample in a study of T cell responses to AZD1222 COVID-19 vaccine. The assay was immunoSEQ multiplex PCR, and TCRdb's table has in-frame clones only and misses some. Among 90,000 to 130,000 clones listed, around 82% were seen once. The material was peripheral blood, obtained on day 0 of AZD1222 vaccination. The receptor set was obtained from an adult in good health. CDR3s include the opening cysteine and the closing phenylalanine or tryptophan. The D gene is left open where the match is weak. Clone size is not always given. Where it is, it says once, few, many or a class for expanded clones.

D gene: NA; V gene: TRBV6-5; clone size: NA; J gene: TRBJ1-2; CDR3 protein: CASRTLTGNYGYTF; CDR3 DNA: TGTGCCAGCAGAACCCTGACGGGAAACTATGGCTACACCTTC
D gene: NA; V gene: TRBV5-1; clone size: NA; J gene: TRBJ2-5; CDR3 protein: CASSLRGGFQETQYF; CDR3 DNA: TGCGCCAGCAGCTTACGCGGGGGCTTTCAAGAGACCCAGTACTTC
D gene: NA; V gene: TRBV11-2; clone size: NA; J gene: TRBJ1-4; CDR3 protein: CASSPGTPGGELFF; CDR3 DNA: TGTGCCAGCAGCCCCGGGACACCGGGCGGGGAACTGTTTTTT
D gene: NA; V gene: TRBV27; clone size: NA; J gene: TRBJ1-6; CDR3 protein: CASSGRLPGSPLHF; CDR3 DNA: TGTGCCAGCAGTGGGAGGCTGCCAGGGTCACCCCTCCACTTT
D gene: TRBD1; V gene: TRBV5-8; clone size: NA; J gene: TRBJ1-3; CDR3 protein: CASSLGQGVNTIYF; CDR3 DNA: TGTGCCAGCAGCTTGGGACAGGGGGTAAACACCATATATTTT
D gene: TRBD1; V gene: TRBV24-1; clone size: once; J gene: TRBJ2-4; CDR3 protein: CATSGLTGLSIQYF; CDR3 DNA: TGTGCCACCAGTGGTTTGACAGGGCTGAGCATTCAGTACTTC
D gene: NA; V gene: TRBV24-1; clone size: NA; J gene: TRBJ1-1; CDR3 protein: CATSDFRDTEAFF; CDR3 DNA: TGTGCCACCAGTGATTTCAGGGACACTGAAGCTTTCTTT
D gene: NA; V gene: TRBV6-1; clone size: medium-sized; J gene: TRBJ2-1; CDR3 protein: CASSDRDYNEQFF; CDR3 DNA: TGTGCCAGCAGTGACCGGGACTACAATGAGCAGTTCTTC
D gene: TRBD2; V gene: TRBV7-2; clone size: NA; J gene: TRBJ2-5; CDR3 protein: CASSLVARTSGRKETQYF; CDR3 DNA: TGTGCCAGCAGCTTAGTGGCCCGGACTAGCGGGAGAAAAGAGACCCAGTACTTC
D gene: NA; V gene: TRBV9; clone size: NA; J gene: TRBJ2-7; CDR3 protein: CASSVSSTTYEQYF; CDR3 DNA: TGTGCCAGCAGCGTGTCGTCGACAACCTACGAGCAGTACTTC
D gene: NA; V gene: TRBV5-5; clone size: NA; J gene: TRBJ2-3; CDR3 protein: CASSLAYSFTDTQYF; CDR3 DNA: TGTGCCAGCAGCTTGGCCTACAGTTTCACAGATACGCAGTATTTT
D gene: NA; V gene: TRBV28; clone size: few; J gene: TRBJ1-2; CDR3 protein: CASSLGQGRYTF; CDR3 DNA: TGTGCCAGCAGTTTAGGGCAGGGTCGCTACACCTTC
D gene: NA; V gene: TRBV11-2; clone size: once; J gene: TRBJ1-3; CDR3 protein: CASSLGPGNTIYF; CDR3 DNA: TGTGCCAGCAGCTTAGGCCCGGGAAACACCATATATTTT
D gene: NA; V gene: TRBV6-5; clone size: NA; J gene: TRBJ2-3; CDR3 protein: CAIDNDGTDTQYF; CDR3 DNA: TGTGCCATCGACAATGACGGCACAGATACGCAGTATTTT
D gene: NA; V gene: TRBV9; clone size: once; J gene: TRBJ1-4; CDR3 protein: CASSVRATNEKLFF; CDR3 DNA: TGTGCCAGCAGCGTTCGTGCAACTAATGAAAAACTGTTTTTT
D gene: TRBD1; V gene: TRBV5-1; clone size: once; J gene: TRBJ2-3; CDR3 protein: CASSFSKQGVADTQYF; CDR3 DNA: TGCGCCAGCAGCTTTTCGAAGCAGGGGGTGGCAGATACGCAGTATTTT
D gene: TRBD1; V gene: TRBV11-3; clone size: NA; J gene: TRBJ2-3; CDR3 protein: CASSPGTATDTQYF; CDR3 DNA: TGTGCCAGCAGCCCAGGGACAGCCACAGATACGCAGTATTTT
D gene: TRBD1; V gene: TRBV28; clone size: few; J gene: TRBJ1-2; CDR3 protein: CAIPIGQGRYGYTF; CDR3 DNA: TGTGCCATCCCTATAGGACAGGGGAGGTATGGCTACACCTTC
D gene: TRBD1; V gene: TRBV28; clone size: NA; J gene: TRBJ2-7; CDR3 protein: CASSSSGTGRYEQYF; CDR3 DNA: TGTGCCAGCAGTTCGTCCGGGACAGGGAGGTACGAGCAGTACTTC
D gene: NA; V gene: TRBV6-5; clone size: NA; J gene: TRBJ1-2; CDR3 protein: CASTKGGNYGYTF; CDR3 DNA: TGTGCCAGCACCAAGGGGGGGAACTATGGCTACACCTTC
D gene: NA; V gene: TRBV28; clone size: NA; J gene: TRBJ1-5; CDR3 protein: CASSPTWQPQHF; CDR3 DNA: TGTGCCAGCAGTCCCACCTGGCAGCCCCAGCATTTT
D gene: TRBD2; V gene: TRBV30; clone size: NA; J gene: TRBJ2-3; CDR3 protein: CACRSGGPTDTQYF; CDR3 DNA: TGTGCCTGCCGTAGCGGGGGGCCCACAGATACGCAGTATTTT
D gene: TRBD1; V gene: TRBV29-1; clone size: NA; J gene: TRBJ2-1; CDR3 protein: CSVQDRRFYNEQFF; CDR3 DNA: TGCAGCGTACAGGACAGGAGGTTCTACAATGAGCAGTTCTTC
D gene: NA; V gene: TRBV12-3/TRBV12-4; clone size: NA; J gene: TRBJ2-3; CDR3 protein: CASRRRRAQYF; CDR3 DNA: TGTGCCAGCAGGAGGAGGAGGGCGCAGTATTTT
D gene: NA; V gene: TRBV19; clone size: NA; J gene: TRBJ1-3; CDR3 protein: CASKVFSGNTIYF; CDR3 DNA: TGTGCCAGTAAAGTTTTCTCTGGAAACACCATATATTTT
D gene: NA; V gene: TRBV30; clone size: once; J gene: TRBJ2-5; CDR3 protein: CAWSLGAPETQYF; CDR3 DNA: TGTGCCTGGAGTTTGGGGGCCCCTGAGACCCAGTACTTC